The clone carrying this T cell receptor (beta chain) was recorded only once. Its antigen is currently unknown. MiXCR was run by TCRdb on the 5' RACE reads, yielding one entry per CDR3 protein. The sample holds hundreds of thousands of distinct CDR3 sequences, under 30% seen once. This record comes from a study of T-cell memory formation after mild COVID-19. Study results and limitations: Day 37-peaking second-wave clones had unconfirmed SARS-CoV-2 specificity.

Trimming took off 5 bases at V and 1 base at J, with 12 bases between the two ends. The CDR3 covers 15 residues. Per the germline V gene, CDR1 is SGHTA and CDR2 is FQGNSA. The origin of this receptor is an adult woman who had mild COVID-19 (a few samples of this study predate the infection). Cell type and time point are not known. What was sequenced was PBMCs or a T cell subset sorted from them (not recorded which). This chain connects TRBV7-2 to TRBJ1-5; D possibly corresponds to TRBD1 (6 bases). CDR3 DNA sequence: TGTGCCAGCAGCAAGTGGAGGGGGAGCAATCAGCCCCAGCATTTT. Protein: CASSKWRGSNQPQHF.